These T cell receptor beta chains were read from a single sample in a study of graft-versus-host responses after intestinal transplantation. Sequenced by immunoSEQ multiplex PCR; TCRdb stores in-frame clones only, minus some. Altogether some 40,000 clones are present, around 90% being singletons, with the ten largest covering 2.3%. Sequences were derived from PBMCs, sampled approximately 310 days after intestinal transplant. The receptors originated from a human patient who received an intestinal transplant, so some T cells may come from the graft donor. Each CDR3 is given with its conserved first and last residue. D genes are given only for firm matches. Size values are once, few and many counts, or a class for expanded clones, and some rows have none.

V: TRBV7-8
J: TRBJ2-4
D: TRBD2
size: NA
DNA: TGTGCCAGCAGGTCGAGCGGGAGAAGCAACATTCAGTACTTC
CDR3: CASRSSGRSNIQYF

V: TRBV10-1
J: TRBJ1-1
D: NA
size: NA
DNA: TGCGCCAGCAGTGAAAGCACGCTTGGCGAAGCTTTCTTT
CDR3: CASSESTLGEAFF

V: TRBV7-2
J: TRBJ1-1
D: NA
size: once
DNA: TGTGCCAGCAGCTTAAACGGGCGACGAGGGGCTGAAGCTTTCTTT
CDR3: CASSLNGRRGAEAFF

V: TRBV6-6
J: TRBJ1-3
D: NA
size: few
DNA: TGTGCCAGCAGTTCCAAGGCTACTGGAAACACCATATATTTT
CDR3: CASSSKATGNTIYF

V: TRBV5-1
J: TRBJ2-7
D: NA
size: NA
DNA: TGCGCCAGCAGCTATAGTACAGGCGTTTACGAGCAGTACTTC
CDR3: CASSYSTGVYEQYF

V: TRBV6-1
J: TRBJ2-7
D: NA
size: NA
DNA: TGTGCCAGCAGTGAGGGGTTTCCCCCCTACGAGCAGTACTTC
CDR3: CASSEGFPPYEQYF

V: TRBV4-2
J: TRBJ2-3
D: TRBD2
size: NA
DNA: TGTGCCAGCAGCCCCGGGACTAGCGGGAGTACGCGGGACACAGATACGCAGTATTTT
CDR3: CASSPGTSGSTRDTDTQYF

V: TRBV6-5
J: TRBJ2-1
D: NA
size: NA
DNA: TGTGCCAGCAGGAACCGGGACTCCAGTTACAATGAGCAGTTCTTC
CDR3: CASRNRDSSYNEQFF

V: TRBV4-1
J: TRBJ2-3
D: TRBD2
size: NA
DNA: TGCGCCAGCAGCCAAGATTGGAGCGGGGGGAGCACAGATACGCAGTATTTT
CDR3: CASSQDWSGGSTDTQYF

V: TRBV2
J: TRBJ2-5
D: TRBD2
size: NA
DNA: TGTGCCAGCACCCGAAGACTAGCAAAGGCCCAAGAGACCCAGTACTTC
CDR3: CASTRRLAKAQETQYF

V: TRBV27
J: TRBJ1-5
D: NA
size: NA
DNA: TGTGCCAGCAGTCCCCGCAATCAGCCCCAGCATTTT
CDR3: CASSPRNQPQHF

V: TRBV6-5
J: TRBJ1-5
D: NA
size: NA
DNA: TGTGAACTTCAGGGGCACCAGCCCCAGCATTTT
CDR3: CELQGHQPQHF

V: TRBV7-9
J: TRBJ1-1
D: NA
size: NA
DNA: TGTGCCAGCAGCTTAGCGGGACTGAACACTGAAGCTTTCTTT
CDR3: CASSLAGLNTEAFF

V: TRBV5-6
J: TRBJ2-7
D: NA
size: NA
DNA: TGTGCCAGCAGCTTAGGACCCGGTAAGGACGAGCAGTACTTC
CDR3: CASSLGPGKDEQYF

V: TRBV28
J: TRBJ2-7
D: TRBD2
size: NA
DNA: TGTGCCAGCATTGGGGGGGGCGAGCAGTACTTC
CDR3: CASIGGGEQYF

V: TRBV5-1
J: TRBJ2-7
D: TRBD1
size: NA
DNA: TGCGCCAGCAGCTCGGTCCGGGGACAGGGAGCCTACGAGCAGTACTTC
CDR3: CASSSVRGQGAYEQYF

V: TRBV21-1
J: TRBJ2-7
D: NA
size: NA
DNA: TGTGCCAGCAGCTCTCCGGCGGGAGGCCTCTACGAGCAGTACTTC
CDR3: CASSSPAGGLYEQYF

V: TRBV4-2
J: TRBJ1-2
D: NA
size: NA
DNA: TGTGCCAGCAGCCAAGAGGTGGCAGGCTACACCTTC
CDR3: CASSQEVAGYTF

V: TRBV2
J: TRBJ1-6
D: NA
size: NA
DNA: TGTGCCAGCAGTGCGCATAATTCACCCCTCCACTTT
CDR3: CASSAHNSPLHF

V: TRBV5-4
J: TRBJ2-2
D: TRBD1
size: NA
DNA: TGTGCCAGCAGCGCCCCCCAGGGGGCGATTGCCGGGGAGCTGTTTTTT
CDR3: CASSAPQGAIAGELFF

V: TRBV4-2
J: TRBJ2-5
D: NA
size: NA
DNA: TGTGCCAGCAGCCAAGAGTTCCTGGCGGCCTTACAAGAGACCCAGTACTTC
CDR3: CASSQEFLAALQETQYF

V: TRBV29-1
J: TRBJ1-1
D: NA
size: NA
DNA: TGCAGCGTTCGAAAATCGGGCATAAACACTGAAGCTTTCTTT
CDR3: CSVRKSGINTEAFF

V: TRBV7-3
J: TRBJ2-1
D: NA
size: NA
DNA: TGTGCCAGCAGCCAGGGTGTGGGCTCCTACAATGAGCAGTTCTTC
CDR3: CASSQGVGSYNEQFF